The source of this T cell receptor (beta chain) is a study of blood T cells in healthy people across ages. CDR3 length: 14 residues. The V end was cut by 2 bases, the J end by 7 bases, with 11 bases between. From germline, CDR1 is MDHEN and CDR2 SYDVKM. This clonotype was counted a few times. The authors ran a second PCR of about 6 to 12 cycles using a sample-barcoded 5' primer and a J-beta primer mix. TCRdb analysed the 5' RACE reads with MiXCR anew, one entry per CDR3 protein. The data contain about 1.8 million distinct CDR3 sequences, 49% of them singletons. Material: blood. The source of this sequence is a woman between 40 and 50 years old in good health. This chain joins TRBV28 and TRBJ1-4; D call uncertain. The CDR3 loop is CASSLVGMGEKLFF. CDR3 bases: TGTGCCAGCAGTTTAGTGGGGATGGGTGAAAAACTGTTTTTT.